The 22 T cell receptor beta chains given below trace back to one sample, sequenced in a study of shared clonotypes between healthy human individuals. The method was immunoSEQ multiplex PCR; TCRdb's version includes in-frame clones alone and lacks a portion of them. The table includes fewer than 850,000 clones, around 91% detected once. The sequenced sample consisted of memory CD8+ T cells from PBMCs. Subset of the sample: CD45RO+ cells pooled with CCR7-negative TemRA cells. All receptors come from a man between 18 and 35 years old in good health. Some clones in this sample may be carry-over from other donors' samples.

The chain combines TRBV6-1 with TRBJ2-3, with D hard to call. The CDR3 length is 12 residues. Trimming removed 6 bases at V and 3 bases at J, with 7 bases between. CDR1 and CDR2 (germline): MNHNS, SASEGT. The CDR3 coding sequence is TGTGCCAGCAGAACAGAGACAGATACGCAGTATTTT. This encodes CASRTETDTQYF.

This sequence joins TRBV19 and TRBJ1-2; D gene unclear. The CDR3 runs 15 residues. The germline CDR1 and CDR2 sequences are LNHDA and SQIVND (reference sequence). Between the trimmed V and J ends, which lost 1 base and 4 bases, there was a span of 13 bases. The CDR3 DNA sequence: TGTGCCAGTAGTATAGGCCGAGTCGCCCCCTATGGCTACACCTTC. It yields the protein CASSIGRVAPYGYTF.

A word on this clone: In the same sample, other DNA sequences code for this CDR3. V gene TRBV6-5 combines with J gene TRBJ1-1, with TRBD1 as a possible D gene (6 bases). V was cut by 0 bases and J by 4 bases, with 12 bases left in between. The CDR3 has 15 amino acids. Germline V gene data show CDR1 as MNHEY and CDR2 as SVGAGI. For the CDR3, the DNA is TGTGCCAGCAGTTACTCAACGGGGGCCGGCACTGAAGCTTTCTTT. Protein: CASSYSTGAGTEAFF.

The CDR3 is CASSLLGGWGYNEQFF. The CDR3 region has the DNA TGTGCCAGCAGCTTATTGGGCGGCTGGGGATACAATGAGCAGTTCTTC. The gene calls are TRBV7-9 and TRBJ2-1; D unclear. The CDR3 is made up of 16 amino acids. Germline values: CDR1 SEHNR, CDR2 FQNEAQ (reference sequence). Trimming removed 2 bases at V and 4 bases at J, with 15 bases between.

J is TRBJ2-7 and V is TRBV7-9; 8 nucleotides line up with TRBD2. This CDR3 has 15 amino acids. The junction had 5 bases not matched to a gene; V was cut back by 2 bases and J by 2 bases. The germline CDR1 and CDR2 sequences are SEHNR and FQNEAQ (reference sequence). CDR3 nucleotide sequence: TGTGCCAGCAGCTTAAAGGCTAGCGGGCCCTACGAGCAGTACTTC. It yields the protein CASSLKASGPYEQYF.

V and J are TRBV7-9 and TRBJ1-4; TRBD1 aligns across 8 bases. Germline-derived CDR1 and CDR2 are SEHNR and FQNEAQ (reference sequence). With V trimmed by 5 bases and J by 11 bases, 7 bases remained unmatched. The CDR3 loop spans 13 amino acids. CDR3 in DNA: TGTGCCAGCAGCCCGGACAGGGTTTGGAAACTGTTTTTT. Protein sequence: CASSPDRVWKLFF.

J is TRBJ2-3 and V is TRBV27; D is perhaps TRBD1 or TRBD2 (6 bases each). The CDR3 extends over 16 amino acids. Trimming removed 5 bases from V and 0 bases from J, with 15 bases in between. Looked up from germline, CDR1 is MNHEY and CDR2 is SMNVEV (reference sequence). The CDR3 loop reads CASSAGTMISTDTQYF. In DNA form, the CDR3 reads TGTGCCAGCAGTGCGGGGACAATGATTAGCACAGATACGCAGTATTTT.

The chain carries TRBV27 and TRBJ1-5, with TRBD1 as a possible D gene (6 bases). CDR3 length equals 15 residues. V shed 1 base and J shed 4 bases, with 11 bases lying between them. In germline, CDR1 is MNHEY, CDR2 SMNVEV (reference sequence). CDR3: CASSLFTGRNQPQHF. As DNA, the CDR3 is TGTGCCAGCAGTTTATTTACAGGGCGAAATCAGCCCCAGCATTTT.

CDR3 bases: TGTGCCAGCAGCCCAGGAGGCGGGGGGACCGGGGAGCTGTTTTTT. It is translated as CASSPGGGGTGELFF. This rearrangement joins TRBV5-8 to TRBJ2-2; the match to TRBD2 covers 8 bases. The CDR3 extends over 15 amino acids. The junction had 7 bases not matched to a gene; V was cut back by 4 bases and J by 5 bases. The germline V gene encodes CDR1 SGHTS and CDR2 YDEGEE.

This clone was counted once. The rearrangement uses TRBV19 and TRBJ2-7; the D gene is possibly TRBD2 (6 bases). The V end lost 3 bases, the J end lost 0 bases, and 12 bases lay between the germline ends. Germline lookup yields CDR1 LNHDA and CDR2 SQIVND (reference sequence). CDR3 length equals 15 residues. In nucleotides, the CDR3 is TGTGCCAGTAGTATGTGGATGGGGGGCTCCTACGAGCAGTACTTC. This sequence encodes CASSMWMGGSYEQYF.

This clone was observed a single time. The chain employs TRBV9 and TRBJ1-5; D remains unclear. Germline lookup yields CDR1 SGDLS and CDR2 YYNGEE. The CDR3 extends over 15 amino acids. Trimming removed 4 bases at V and 0 bases at J, with 11 bases between. Here the CDR3 DNA reads TGTGCCAGCAGCCCCGGACTCCATAGCAATCAGCCCCAGCATTTT. Translating it yields CASSPGLHSNQPQHF. The full variable domain, with the rest looked up from reference TRBV9 and TRBJ1-5, is DSGVTQTPKHLITATGQRVTLRCSPRSGDLSVYWYQQSLDQGLQFLIQYYNGEERAKGNILERFSAQQFPDLHSELNLSSLELGDSALYFCASSPGLHSNQPQHFGDGTRLSIL.

V gene TRBV19 combines with J gene TRBJ2-7; the D is unclear. Per germline, CDR1 LNHDA and CDR2 SQIVND (reference sequence). The CDR3 spans 13 residues. Trimming cost V 3 bases and J 4 bases, with 10 bases left between them. The CDR3 sequence: CASSIQLEYEQYF. The CDR3 DNA is TGTGCCAGTAGTATTCAGCTGGAGTACGAGCAGTACTTC.

The gene calls are TRBV7-5 and TRBJ2-2; the table's D call, TRBD1, was not checked against the DNA. TRBV7-5 is deemed a pseudogene. The CDR3 extends over 17 amino acids. The CDR3 coding sequence is TGTGCCAGAAGCCTCCGACAGGGGATTATATACGCCGGGGAGCTGTTTTTT. It specifies CARSLRQGIIYAGELFF.

V and J are TRBV7-8 and TRBJ2-1, with D uncertain. The CDR3 runs 14 residues. V lost 0 bases and J lost 2, with 5 bases in between. Germline CDR1 is SGHVS and CDR2 is FQNEAQ. The CDR3 loop is CASSLAAPYNEQFF. The CDR3 region has the DNA TGTGCCAGCAGCTTAGCGGCCCCCTACAATGAGCAGTTCTTC. Full variable domain (missing parts from reference TRBV7-8 and TRBJ2-1): GAGVSQSPRYKVAKRGQDVALRCDPISGHVSLFWYQQALGQGPEFLTYFQNEAQLDKSGLPSDRFFAERPEGSVSTLKIQRTQQEDSAVYLCASSLAAPYNEQFFGPGTRLTVL.

The genes are TRBV25-1 and TRBJ2-5, with no clear D. With the DNA end fitting TRBJ2-7 better, the J assignment may be wrong. Germline V gene lookup returns CDR1 MGHDK and CDR2 SYGVNS. The CDR3 covers 11 residues. The CDR3 DNA is TGTGCCAGCAGTGTGGTTCGCGAGCAGTACTTC. Residues: CASSVVREQYF.

This sequence joins TRBV12-5 and TRBJ1-1; D is unclear. This CDR3 contains 14 residues. Per the germline V gene, CDR1 is LGHNT and CDR2 is FRNRAP. V was shortened by 0 bases and J by 7 bases, with 12 bases between the two germline ends. The CDR3 sequence is CASGLVGIGLEAFF. CDR3 DNA sequence: TGTGCTAGTGGTTTGGTAGGCATCGGGCTTGAAGCTTTCTTT.

This rearrangement joins TRBV10-3 to TRBJ1-5; D is ambiguous. Germline-derived CDR1 and CDR2 are ENHRY and SYGVKD. The V end lost 8 bases, the J end lost 3 bases, and 11 bases lay between the germline ends. The CDR3 spans 13 residues. CDR3 sequence (DNA): TGTGCCATCCATCCAGGCAACAATCAGCCCCAGCATTTT. This gives the protein CAIHPGNNQPQHF.

This chain links TRBV19 with TRBJ2-5, with 10 bases aligning to TRBD1. V lost 5 bases to trimming and J lost 2 bases; unmatched junction nucleotides: 5. CDR1 and CDR2 (germline): LNHDA, SQIVND (reference sequence). The CDR3 has 15 amino acids. The CDR3 sequence is CASSARQGAQETQYF. The CDR3 DNA sequence: TGTGCCAGTAGTGCCCGACAGGGGGCTCAAGAGACCCAGTACTTC. Full variable domain (remainder filled in from reference TRBV19 and TRBJ2-5): DGGITQSPKYLFRKEGQNVTLSCEQNLNHDAMYWYRQDPGQGLRLIYYSQIVNDFQKGDIAEGYSVSREKKESFPLTVTSAQKNPTAFYLCASSARQGAQETQYFGPGTRLLVL.

This clone was recorded once. The rearrangement links TRBV28 to TRBJ2-7; TRBD1 matches 9 bases. The germline gives CDR1 MDHEN, CDR2 SYDVKM. CDR3 length: 14 amino acids. Germline trimming cut 5 bases from V and 0 bases from J; bases unmatched to any gene: 2. The CDR3 DNA reads as TGTGCCAGCAGTCAGACAGGGGGCTCCTACGAGCAGTACTTC. It codes for CASSQTGGSYEQYF.

The chain couples TRBV7-2 to TRBJ1-1; D remains unclear. The V gene lost 5 bases and the J gene lost 4 bases, with 17 bases spanning the gap. Germline V gives CDR1 SGHTA, CDR2 FQGNSA. There are 15 residues in the CDR3. CDR3 DNA sequence: TGTGCCAGCAGCCCCCCCCGGTTAGGTGGCACTGAAGCTTTCTTT. This translates into CASSPPRLGGTEAFF.

The chain couples TRBV7-6 to TRBJ2-5; 7 bases line up with TRBD2. From germline, CDR1 is SGHVS and CDR2 FNYEAQ. Trimming removed 1 base from V and 5 bases from J; junction bases left unmatched: 4. This CDR3 region has 14 residues. The CDR3 is CASSLVVGGETQYF. The CDR3 DNA sequence: TGTGCCAGCAGCTTAGTGGTGGGAGGGGAGACCCAGTACTTC.

The chain combines TRBV19 with TRBJ2-6; perhaps TRBD2 as D (5 bases). In germline, CDR1 is LNHDA, CDR2 SQIVND (reference sequence). The V and J ends lost 2 bases and 2 bases respectively, with 16 bases between them. This CDR3 is built from 18 residues. CDR3 sequence (DNA): TGTGCCAGTAGTATATTTGGCATCGAGGGAGCTGGGGCCAACGTCCTGACTTTC. Translating gives CASSIFGIEGAGANVLTF.